The 13 T cell receptor beta chains presented below share a single source sample, sequenced in a study of T cell responses to AZD1222 COVID-19 vaccine. Generated by immunoSEQ multiplex PCR, the TCRdb table keeps only in-frame clones and is missing some. The data show around 120,000 clones, approximately 93% seen once. This specimen consisted of peripheral blood, obtained on day 0 of AZD1222 vaccination. These TCRs come from an adult in good health.

The J gene is TRBJ2-4, the V gene TRBV19; weak D call: TRBD1 (6 bases). Trimming cost V 6 bases and J 2 bases, with 14 bases left between them. Germline CDR1 is LNHDA and CDR2 is SQIVND (reference sequence). The CDR3 totals 15 residues. The CDR3 nucleotides are TGTGCCAGTAGCCACGGGGACATATCCAAAAACATTCAGTACTTC. Encoded protein: CASSHGDISKNIQYF.

V and J are TRBV5-1 and TRBJ1-6; D ambiguous. In germline, CDR1 is SGHRS, CDR2 YFSETQ. Trimming took 0 bases from V and 6 from J, leaving 7 bases between them. This CDR3 has 14 residues. The CDR3 sequence: CASSLAQSNSPLHF. The DNA for the CDR3 is TGCGCCAGCAGCTTGGCTCAGTCTAATTCACCCCTCCACTTT. The full variable domain, in which reference TRBV5-1 and TRBJ1-6 provide the parts outside the CDR3, is KAGVTQTPRYLIKTRGQQVTLSCSPISGHRSVSWYQQTPGQGLQFLFEYFSETQRNKGNFPGRFSGRQFSNSRSEMNVSTLELGDSALYLCASSLAQSNSPLHFGNGTRLTVT.

This clone was detected once. The chain links TRBV11-1 to TRBJ2-1; 10 nucleotides line up with TRBD2. Germline V gives CDR1 SGHAT, CDR2 FQDESV (reference sequence). The CDR3 consists of 15 residues. V gave up 3 bases and J gave up 9 bases; unmatched junction bases: 8. CDR3 protein: CASSLALAGVGEQFF. CDR3 nucleotide sequence: TGTGCCAGCAGCTTGGCCCTAGCGGGAGTGGGTGAGCAGTTCTTC.

The CDR3 DNA reads as TGTGCCAGCAGCACCCCGGGACTAGCGGGACGTTCCTTGGGCACAGATACGCAGTATTTT. This translates into CASSTPGLAGRSLGTDTQYF. V gene TRBV5-4 combines with J gene TRBJ2-3, with 13 nucleotides matching TRBD2. There are 20 residues in the CDR3. V trimming: 4 bases; J trimming: 1 base; junction bases outside the gene matches: 15. Germline V lookup: CDR1 SGHNT, CDR2 YYREEE (reference sequence).

V usage is TRBV27 and J usage is TRBJ2-1; D ambiguous. Germline V CDR1 and CDR2: MNHEY, SMNVEV (reference sequence). With 7 bases removed from V and 4 bases from J, the gap between germline ends came to 8 bases. CDR3 length: 12 residues. CDR3 in amino acids: CASTSPYNEQFF. CDR3 coding DNA: TGTGCCAGCACATCTCCGTACAATGAGCAGTTCTTC.

The V and J genes are TRBV19 and TRBJ1-2, with no clear D. V shed 6 bases and J shed 4 bases, with 18 bases lying between them. Germline CDR1 reads LNHDA; CDR2 reads SQIVND (reference sequence). The CDR3 is 15 amino acids. Written as DNA, the CDR3 is TGTGCCAGTAGCATCAATATGGAATTTACCTATGGCTACACCTTC. Its protein product is CASSINMEFTYGYTF.

The rearrangement joins TRBV5-1 to TRBJ2-1; 14 bases fit TRBD2. The V and J ends lost 4 bases and 8 bases, in that order; junction bases with no gene match: 14. The CDR3 is 18 amino acids. The germline gives CDR1 SGHRS, CDR2 YFSETQ. The CDR3 reads CASSPPGLAGAALDEQFF. DNA for the CDR3: TGCGCCAGCAGCCCGCCGGGACTAGCGGGAGCCGCCCTCGATGAGCAGTTCTTC. Drawing the rest from reference TRBV5-1 and TRBJ2-1, the complete variable domain is KAGVTQTPRYLIKTRGQQVTLSCSPISGHRSVSWYQQTPGQGLQFLFEYFSETQRNKGNFPGRFSGRQFSNSRSEMNVSTLELGDSALYLCASSPPGLAGAALDEQFFGPGTRLTVL.

This clone appeared once. This sequence joins TRBV27 and TRBJ2-2; 8 bases are shared with TRBD1. CDR3 length equals 15 residues. From germline, CDR1 is MNHEY and CDR2 SMNVEV (reference sequence). J gave up 6 bases and V 3 bases, and 6 bases lay outside the gene matches. The CDR3 sequence: CASSFGQGSAGELFF. The CDR3 nucleotides read TGTGCCAGCAGTTTTGGACAGGGTAGCGCCGGGGAGCTGTTTTTT.

This chain links TRBV9 with TRBJ1-1; maybe TRBD1 (6 bases). The V end was cut by 4 bases, the J end by 8 bases, with 12 bases between. This CDR3 spans 12 amino acids. Per germline, CDR1 SGDLS and CDR2 YYNGEE. Written as DNA, the CDR3 is TGTGCCAGCAGCCATTCCGGGACAGAAGCTTTCTTT. It is translated as CASSHSGTEAFF.

The V gene is TRBV3-1 (or the pseudogene TRBV3-2), the J gene TRBJ1-1; D not certain. Trimming left V 7 bases short and J 4 bases short, with 10 bases between. The germline V gene encodes CDR1 LGHDT and CDR2 YNNKEL (reference sequence). This CDR3 contains 12 residues. The CDR3 nucleotides read TGTGCCAGCATGAACCCGGGCACTGAAGCTTTCTTT. Amino acids: CASMNPGTEAFF.

This chain uses TRBV6-5 with TRBJ2-5; 9 bases match TRBD1. The CDR3 sequence is 15 residues long. With 4 bases clipped from V and 6 bases from J, the junction kept 9 bases outside the gene matches. Germline CDR1 and CDR2: MNHEY and SVGAGI. CDR3 loop: CASSSGTGRIQTQYF. The CDR3 DNA sequence: TGTGCCAGCAGTTCGGGGACAGGGAGAATTCAGACCCAGTACTTC.

This clone showed up just once. The chain joins TRBV29-1 to TRBJ1-2; D gene ambiguous. The germline gives CDR1 SQVTM, CDR2 ANQGSEA. V was cut by 5 bases and J by 7 bases, with 11 bases left in between. CDR3 length: 11 residues. CDR3 amino acids: CSVRRELGYTF. The CDR3 coding sequence is TGCAGCGTTCGGAGGGAGCTTGGCTACACCTTC.

This clone was observed a few times. This sequence joins TRBV3-1 (or the pseudogene TRBV3-2) and TRBJ1-1; D ambiguous. Deletions cut 6 bases from V and 1 base from J, with 9 bases between. CDR1 and CDR2 from the germline V gene are LGHDT and YNNKEL (reference sequence). This CDR3 contains 13 residues. CDR3 residues: CASRALGNTEAFF. The CDR3 DNA reads TGTGCCAGCAGAGCGCTGGGGAACACTGAAGCTTTCTTT.